This TCR beta chain was sequenced during a study of early T cells in non-severe SARS-CoV-2 infection. CDR1 is MNHNS, CDR2 SASEGT, per germline. The CDR3 is 15 residues long. Trimming cost V 2 bases and J 3 bases; bases outside gene matches: 4. Unique molecular identifiers (one per individual cDNA molecule) were attached. Each CDR3 protein gets one entry after TCRdb re-called the 5' RACE reads with MiXCR. The sample holds over 90,000 distinct CDR3 sequences, around 13% seen once. The sequence derives from an adult who was a healthcare worker with PCR-confirmed SARS-CoV-2 infection or an uninfected control (not recorded which). This sequence joins TRBV6-1 and TRBJ2-3; TRBD2 matches at 8 bases. Sequencing input: whole blood. CDR3 region: CASSERERETDTQYF. The CDR3, as DNA: TGTGCCAGCAGTGAAAGGGAGCGGGAGACAGATACGCAGTATTTT.